Presented here are 26 T cell receptor beta chains from one specimen sequenced in a study of cytomegalovirus exposure and HLA in healthy donors. Use of 60 Vbeta and 13 Jbeta primers characterized the PCR. The data were produced by immunoSEQ multiplex PCR, yet TCRdb's version contains in-frame clones alone and is incomplete. The sample records around 190,000 clones, around 82% being singletons. The sample comprised PBMCs. These receptors all stem from a woman aged 30 to 39 in good health and CMV-seronegative.

The CDR3 DNA sequence: TGTGCCAGCAGCAACCCAATACAGGGGCGAAAACTGTTTTTT. It is translated as CASSNPIQGRKLFF. The rearrangement links TRBV28 to TRBJ1-4; 7 nucleotides line up with TRBD1. J lost 10 bases, V lost 6 bases, and 11 bases had no gene match. The V gene's germline CDR1 is MDHEN and CDR2 SYDVKM. This CDR3 contains 14 residues.

The chain recombines TRBV27 with TRBJ2-7; 10 positions agree with TRBD2. Trimming took 3 bases from V and 2 from J; bases not matched to a gene: 4. Germline V lookup: CDR1 MNHEY, CDR2 SMNVEV (reference sequence). The CDR3 sequence is 15 residues long. CDR3: CASSLSGTSAYEQYF. As DNA, the CDR3 is TGTGCCAGCAGTTTGTCCGGGACTAGCGCCTACGAGCAGTACTTC.

The rearrangement links TRBV29-1 to TRBJ2-7, with D possibly being TRBD2 (7 bases). V lost 6 bases and J lost 1, with 13 bases in between. The CDR3 spans 13 residues. Germline V CDR1 and CDR2: SQVTM, ANQGSEA. Written as DNA, the CDR3 is TGCAGCGTCGGGCGGGGGCTATCCTACGAGCAGTACTTC. Translated, it gives CSVGRGLSYEQYF.

The V call is TRBV10-3, the J call TRBJ2-7; no definite D call. Trimming shortened V by 11 bases and J by 5 bases, and 19 bases separated the two germline ends. The germline V gene has CDR1 ENHRY and CDR2 SYGVKD. The CDR3 is 13 residues long. CDR3 sequence: CAVYGSPGDEQYF. CDR3 in DNA: TGTGCCGTATATGGGTCTCCCGGAGACGAGCAGTACTTC.

This clone was seen only once. The J gene is TRBJ1-1, the V gene TRBV19, with D possibly TRBD1 on 5 matching bases. V was shortened by 3 bases and J by 8 bases, with 13 bases between the two germline ends. This CDR3 is built from 13 residues. The V gene's germline CDR1 is LNHDA and CDR2 SQIVND (reference sequence). The CDR3 DNA reads TGTGCCAGTAGTATCGGAAGGGGAGGGGAAGCTTTCTTT. Translated, it gives CASSIGRGGEAFF.

The chain couples TRBV20-1 to TRBJ2-3, with no clear D. The V end lost 3 bases, the J end lost 10 bases, and 11 bases lay between the germline ends. The CDR3 is 11 amino acids. Germline V gene sequence: CDR1 DFQATT, CDR2 SNEGSKA (reference sequence). CDR3 protein: CSASVPSAQYF. The CDR3 bases are TGCAGTGCTAGTGTTCCCTCGGCGCAGTATTTT.

V and J are TRBV29-1 and TRBJ2-7, with 7 bases that match TRBD1. The length of the CDR3 is 13 residues. Per the germline V gene, CDR1 is SQVTM and CDR2 is ANQGSEA. The trim removed 6 bases at V and 3 bases at J, leaving 8 bases unmatched. The CDR3 protein is CSVVDRVNYEQYF. The CDR3 coding sequence is TGCAGCGTGGTCGACAGGGTAAACTACGAGCAGTACTTC.

This clone showed up just once. V is TRBV6-1 and J is TRBJ1-5; 7 bases map to TRBD1. Looked up from germline, CDR1 is MNHNS and CDR2 is SASEGT. The CDR3 extends over 15 amino acids. V was pared by 4 bases and J by 3 bases, with 6 bases of the junction left unmatched. CDR3 sequence reads: CASSAYRGANQPQHF. CDR3 sequence (DNA): TGTGCCAGCAGTGCATACAGGGGCGCCAATCAGCCCCAGCATTTT.

The chain has TRBV28 and TRBJ2-7; 8 nucleotides match TRBD1. Germline V lookup: CDR1 MDHEN, CDR2 SYDVKM. The ends lost 5 bases at V and 3 bases at J; junction bases unmatched: 9. This CDR3 is built from 15 residues. This chain's CDR3 is CASSRASTGDYEQYF. Here the CDR3 DNA reads TGTGCCAGCAGTCGAGCCTCGACAGGGGACTACGAGCAGTACTTC.

The chain joins TRBV5-1 to TRBJ2-7; 10 nucleotides agree with TRBD1. With 4 bases clipped from V and 6 bases from J, the junction kept 7 bases outside the gene matches. Germline V CDR1 and CDR2: SGHRS, YFSETQ. This CDR3 is 14 amino acids long. CDR3 in amino acids: CASSPGQGPIEQYF. As DNA, the CDR3 is TGCGCCAGCAGCCCGGGACAGGGGCCGATCGAGCAGTACTTC.

The J gene is TRBJ2-1, the V gene TRBV11-3; TRBD2 matches 9 bases. Losses at the gene ends were 1 base for V and 3 bases for J; bases not matched to a gene: 1. This CDR3 contains 15 residues. CDR1 is SGHNT, CDR2 YENEEA, per germline. The CDR3 region has the DNA TGTGCCAGCAGCTTAGGCGGGGGGGACTACAATGAGCAGTTCTTC. Its translation is CASSLGGGDYNEQFF.

The chain carries TRBV30 and TRBJ1-5, with TRBD1 matching over 7 bases. This CDR3 comprises 17 residues. Germline V gene lookup returns CDR1 GTSNPN and CDR2 SVGIG (reference sequence). V gave up 4 bases and J gave up 0 bases; unmatched junction bases: 12. CDR3 in amino acids: CAWNPGQTSNSNQPQHF. CDR3 DNA sequence: TGTGCCTGGAACCCGGGACAGACCTCTAATAGCAATCAGCCCCAGCATTTT.

The genes are TRBV25-1 and TRBJ2-6; tentative D call: TRBD2 (6 bases). V was clipped by 2 bases and J by 2 bases, with 7 bases between them. Germline V lookup: CDR1 MGHDK, CDR2 SYGVNS. CDR3 length equals 15 residues. The CDR3 here is CASSEGGTGANVLTF. The CDR3 DNA is TGTGCCAGCAGTGAAGGGGGGACTGGGGCCAACGTCCTGACTTTC. The whole variable domain, remainder taken from reference TRBV25-1 and TRBJ2-6, is EADIYQTPRYLVIGTGKKITLECSQTMGHDKMYWYQQDPGMELHLIHYSYGVNSTEKGDLSSESTVSRIRTEHFPLTLESARPSHTSQYLCASSEGGTGANVLTFGAGSRLTVL.

This chain uses TRBV27 with TRBJ2-2, with 7 bases aligning to TRBD2. The CDR3 contains 15 residues. Germline values: CDR1 MNHEY, CDR2 SMNVEV (reference sequence). The ends lost 4 bases at V and 6 bases at J; junction bases unmatched: 8. CDR3 nucleotide sequence: TGTGCCAGCAGTTGGGGAGGGTCGTTATCCGGGGAGCTGTTTTTT. Protein: CASSWGGSLSGELFF.

CDR3 in DNA: TGCGCCAGCAGCCCAACTAGCGGGAGTAATGAGCAGTTCTTC. It encodes CASSPTSGSNEQFF. The V gene is TRBV5-1, the J gene TRBJ2-1; 11 nucleotides agree with TRBD2. From germline, CDR1 is SGHRS and CDR2 YFSETQ. The V and J ends lost 4 bases and 7 bases, in that order; junction bases with no gene match: 4. CDR3 length: 14 residues.

The chain has TRBV21-1 and TRBJ1-5; TRBD1, the D gene given by the table, was not confirmed from the DNA. TRBV21-1 is described as a pseudogene. This CDR3 spans 20 amino acids. CDR3 sequence (DNA): TGTGCCAGCAGCAAAGCTCTTCGTGGCAGGCACCCGAAGGACAATCAGCCCCAGCATTTT. Protein product: CASSKALRGRHPKDNQPQHF.

The genes are TRBV27 and TRBJ1-2, with TRBD1 as a possible D gene (6 bases). The CDR3 is 15 residues long. With 4 bases removed from V and 8 bases from J, the gap between germline ends came to 20 bases. Germline V gene data show CDR1 as MNHEY and CDR2 as SMNVEV (reference sequence). The DNA of the CDR3 is TGTGCCAGCAGTTCCGACCCGACAGGTCTGGGGGGCTACACCTTC. Translating it yields CASSSDPTGLGGYTF.

The chain couples TRBV4-2 to TRBJ1-5, with D perhaps matching TRBD1 (6 bases). V shed 4 bases and J shed 1 base, with 17 bases lying between them. This CDR3 comprises 17 residues. CDR1 and CDR2 (germline): LGHNA, YNFKEQ. Here the CDR3 reads CASSPAGASGSNQPQHF. The DNA of the CDR3 is TGTGCCAGCAGCCCAGCAGGGGCGAGCGGAAGCAATCAGCCCCAGCATTTT.

The CDR3 region is CASSFTGTDGEKLFF. In DNA form, the CDR3 reads TGCGCCAGCAGCTTCACCGGGACAGACGGTGAAAAACTGTTTTTT. The chain combines TRBV5-1 with TRBJ1-4; 7 nucleotides match TRBD1. Germline CDR1 is SGHRS and CDR2 is YFSETQ. The CDR3 runs 15 residues. Unmatched junction bases numbered 8, after V lost 2 bases and J lost 7 bases. The variable domain in full, with the rest retrieved from reference TRBV5-1 and TRBJ1-4, is KAGVTQTPRYLIKTRGQQVTLSCSPISGHRSVSWYQQTPGQGLQFLFEYFSETQRNKGNFPGRFSGRQFSNSRSEMNVSTLELGDSALYLCASSFTGTDGEKLFFGSGTQLSVL.

The chain couples TRBV19 to TRBJ1-2; D gene unclear. This CDR3 has 14 amino acids. V lost 6 bases, J lost 4 bases, and 15 bases lay in between. The germline gives CDR1 LNHDA, CDR2 SQIVND (reference sequence). CDR3 residues: CASRNPGFTYGYTF. For the CDR3, the DNA is TGTGCCAGTAGGAATCCGGGTTTTACCTATGGCTACACCTTC.

This clone was seen more than once but under ten times. The CDR3 is CASSFVPPGLAGRGGADTQYF. The CDR3 region has the DNA TGTGCCAGCAGTTTCGTCCCCCCGGGACTAGCGGGACGGGGGGGTGCAGATACGCAGTATTTT. This chain connects TRBV28 to TRBJ2-3; TRBD2 matches 13 bases. V dropped 3 bases and J dropped 4; count of bases not matched to a gene: 19. Germline V gene lookup returns CDR1 MDHEN and CDR2 SYDVKM. The CDR3 is made up of 21 amino acids.

This clone has a handful of counts. The V gene is TRBV6-5, the J gene TRBJ2-2; TRBD2 is a possible D gene (5 bases). This CDR3 is built from 14 residues. Per the germline V gene, CDR1 is MNHEY and CDR2 is SVGAGI. V was pared by 6 bases and J by 8 bases, with 16 bases between. The CDR3 DNA sequence: TGTGCCAGCAGACCCACCGGGATAGTAGGGGAGCTGTTTTTT. It yields the protein CASRPTGIVGELFF.

The chain links TRBV5-1 to TRBJ2-5; tentative D call: TRBD1 (5 bases). The end of the DNA fits TRBJ2-7 better, so the J call may be wrong. The CDR3 extends over 15 amino acids. Germline CDR1 is SGHRS and CDR2 is YFSETQ. CDR3 sequence: CASSLAAGSGYEQYF. Written as DNA, the CDR3 is TGCGCCAGCAGCTTGGCAGCAGGGTCTGGATACGAGCAGTACTTC.

The rearrangement joins TRBV28 to TRBJ1-5; D is undetermined. The V end was cut by 3 bases, the J end by 2 bases, with 11 bases between. There are 15 residues in the CDR3. In germline, CDR1 is MDHEN, CDR2 SYDVKM. This CDR3 reads CASSLEGYGNQPQHF. CDR3 sequence (DNA): TGTGCCAGCAGTTTGGAGGGTTATGGCAATCAGCCCCAGCATTTT.

This chain links TRBV7-7 with TRBJ2-1; D gene unclear. CDR1 and CDR2 from the germline V gene are SSHAT and FNYEAQ (reference sequence). The CDR3 extends over 13 amino acids. V was shortened by 5 bases and J by 4 bases, with 9 bases between the two germline ends. CDR3 amino acids: CASSLTTYNEQFF. CDR3 bases: TGTGCCAGCAGCCTTACTACTTACAATGAGCAGTTCTTC.

This clone was counted between two and nine times. The chain joins TRBV5-1 to TRBJ1-1; D is ambiguous. The CDR3 spans 11 residues. Germline CDR1 and CDR2: SGHRS and YFSETQ. Trimming shortened V by 7 bases and J by 2 bases, and 6 bases separated the two germline ends. The CDR3 DNA is TGCGCCAGCGGCGGCAACACTGAAGCTTTCTTT. This translates into CASGGNTEAFF.